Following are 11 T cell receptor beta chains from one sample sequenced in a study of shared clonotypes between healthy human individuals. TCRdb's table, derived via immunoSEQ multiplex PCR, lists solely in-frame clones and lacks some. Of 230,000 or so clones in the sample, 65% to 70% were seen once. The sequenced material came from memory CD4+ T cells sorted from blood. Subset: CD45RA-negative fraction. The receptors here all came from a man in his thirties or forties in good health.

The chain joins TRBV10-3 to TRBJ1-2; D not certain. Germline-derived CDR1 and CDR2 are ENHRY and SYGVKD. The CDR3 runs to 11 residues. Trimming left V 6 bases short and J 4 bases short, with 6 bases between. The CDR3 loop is CAIRSAYGYTF. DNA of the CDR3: TGTGCCATCAGATCGGCCTATGGCTACACCTTC.

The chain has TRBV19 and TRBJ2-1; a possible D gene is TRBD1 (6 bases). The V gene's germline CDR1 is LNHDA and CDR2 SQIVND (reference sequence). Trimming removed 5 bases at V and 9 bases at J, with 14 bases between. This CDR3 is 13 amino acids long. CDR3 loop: CASSLFQGSEQFF. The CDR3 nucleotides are TGTGCCAGTAGTCTATTCCAGGGGAGTGAGCAGTTCTTC.

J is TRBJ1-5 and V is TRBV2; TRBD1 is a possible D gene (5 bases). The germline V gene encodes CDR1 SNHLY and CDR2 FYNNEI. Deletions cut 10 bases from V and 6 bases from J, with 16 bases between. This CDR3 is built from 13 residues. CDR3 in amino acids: CATGGGVGQPQHF. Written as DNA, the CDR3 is TGTGCCACCGGGGGAGGGGTCGGTCAGCCCCAGCATTTT.

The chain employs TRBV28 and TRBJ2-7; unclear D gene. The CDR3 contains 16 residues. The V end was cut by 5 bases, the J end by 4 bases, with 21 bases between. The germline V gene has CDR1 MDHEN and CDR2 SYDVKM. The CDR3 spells CASSAVGRLLHYEQYF. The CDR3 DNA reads TGTGCCAGCAGTGCCGTTGGCAGGCTCCTTCATTACGAGCAGTACTTC.

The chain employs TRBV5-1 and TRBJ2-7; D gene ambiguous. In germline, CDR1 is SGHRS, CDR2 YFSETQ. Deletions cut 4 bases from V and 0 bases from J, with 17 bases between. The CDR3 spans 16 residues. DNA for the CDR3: TGCGCCAGCAGCGATCCATCGCCTAGGAGCTCCTACGAGCAGTACTTC. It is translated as CASSDPSPRSSYEQYF.

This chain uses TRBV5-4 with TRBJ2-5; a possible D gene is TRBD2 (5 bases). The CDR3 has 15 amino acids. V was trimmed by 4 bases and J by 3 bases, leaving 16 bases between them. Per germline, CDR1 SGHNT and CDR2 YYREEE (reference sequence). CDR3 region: CASSRAADGEETQYF. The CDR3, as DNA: TGTGCCAGCAGCCGGGCGGCGGACGGGGAAGAGACCCAGTACTTC.

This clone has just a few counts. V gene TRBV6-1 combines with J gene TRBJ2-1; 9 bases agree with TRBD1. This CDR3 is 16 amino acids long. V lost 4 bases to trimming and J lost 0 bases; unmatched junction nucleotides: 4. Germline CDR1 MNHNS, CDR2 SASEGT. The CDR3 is CASSGTGAISYNEQFF. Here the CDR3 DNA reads TGTGCCAGCAGTGGGACAGGGGCGATCTCCTACAATGAGCAGTTCTTC.

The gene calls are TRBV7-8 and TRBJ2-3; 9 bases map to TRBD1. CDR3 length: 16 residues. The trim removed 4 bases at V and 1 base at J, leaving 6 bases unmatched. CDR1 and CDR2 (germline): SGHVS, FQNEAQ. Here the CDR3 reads CASSSKDRGRTDTQYF. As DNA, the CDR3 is TGTGCCAGCAGCTCAAAGGACAGGGGACGCACAGATACGCAGTATTTT.

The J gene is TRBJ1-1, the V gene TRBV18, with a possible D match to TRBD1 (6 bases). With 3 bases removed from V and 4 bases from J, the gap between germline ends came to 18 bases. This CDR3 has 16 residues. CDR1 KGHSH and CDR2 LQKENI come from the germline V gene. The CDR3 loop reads CASSPNRARSGTEAFF. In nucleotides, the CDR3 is TGTGCCAGCTCACCGAACAGGGCTCGGAGCGGCACTGAAGCTTTCTTT.

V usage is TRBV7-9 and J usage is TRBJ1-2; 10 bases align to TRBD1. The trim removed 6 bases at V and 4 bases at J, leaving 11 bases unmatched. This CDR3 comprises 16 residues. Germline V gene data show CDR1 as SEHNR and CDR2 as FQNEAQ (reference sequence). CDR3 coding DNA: TGTGCCAGCAGATATCTCCGGGACAGGGGAGGCTATGGCTACACCTTC. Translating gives CASRYLRDRGGYGYTF.

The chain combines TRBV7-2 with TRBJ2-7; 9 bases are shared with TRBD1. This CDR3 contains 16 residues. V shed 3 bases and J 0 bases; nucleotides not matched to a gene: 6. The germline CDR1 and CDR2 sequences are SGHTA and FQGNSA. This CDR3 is CASSLIGQGSSYEQYF. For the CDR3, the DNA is TGTGCCAGCAGCTTGATAGGACAGGGGAGCTCCTACGAGCAGTACTTC. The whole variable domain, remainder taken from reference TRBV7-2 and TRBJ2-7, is GAGVSQSPSNKVTEKGKDVELRCDPISGHTALYWYRQSLGQGLEFLIYFQGNSAPDKSGLPSDRFSAERTGGSVSTLTIQRTQQEDSAVYLCASSLIGQGSSYEQYFGPGTRLTVT.